This TCR beta chain was captured in a study of cytomegalovirus exposure and HLA in healthy donors. Whole-study findings and limits: Researchers counted roughly 150 TCR beta chains as cytomegalovirus-associated.

This clone was found once. Its specificity is unknown. The study ran its PCR with 60 Vbeta and 13 Jbeta primers. Profiled with immunoSEQ multiplex PCR; TCRdb holds only in-frame clones, not every one. The sample contains around 150,000 clones, 70% of which appear only once. The source material was PBMCs. The sequence was collected from a man aged 18 to 30 in good health and CMV-seropositive.

CDR3 sequence (DNA): TGCGCCAGCAGCCAGCTGACCGGGGATGAGCAGTTCTTC. Its translation is CASSQLTGDEQFF. V gene TRBV4-1 combines with J gene TRBJ2-1; D might be TRBD2 (5 bases). Germline CDR1 and CDR2: MGHRA and YSYEKL. This CDR3 spans 13 amino acids. The V end was cut by 3 bases, the J end by 8 bases, with 11 bases between.